The sequence of this TCR beta chain was determined in a study of blood T cell repertoires in COVID-19. In the study overall: Sites across the United States, Italy and Spain contributed samples from acute and convalescent COVID-19.

Enrollees, roughly 18 to 89 years old, lived in 20 to 25 US areas. The protocol was immunoSEQ multiplex PCR, while the TCRdb copy is restricted to in-frame clones and leaves out a portion. Seen here are 200,000 to 250,000 clones, around 91% observed once, and the top ten hold about 15%. This CDR3 is 13 amino acids long. V gave up 4 bases and J gave up 6 bases, with 13 bases separating them. Germline V CDR1 and CDR2: LGHDT, YNNKEL (reference sequence). Sequencing input: PBMCs or T cells enriched from blood (not recorded which). The chain carries TRBV3-1 (or the pseudogene TRBV3-2) and TRBJ2-7, with a tentative D call TRBD2 (6 bases). The clonotype was recovered from a man aged 25 to 40 who had been exposed to COVID-19. This chain's CDR3 is CASSPRGGLEQYF. The CDR3 DNA reads TGTGCCAGCAGCCCCCGGGGAGGTCTCGAGCAGTACTTC.